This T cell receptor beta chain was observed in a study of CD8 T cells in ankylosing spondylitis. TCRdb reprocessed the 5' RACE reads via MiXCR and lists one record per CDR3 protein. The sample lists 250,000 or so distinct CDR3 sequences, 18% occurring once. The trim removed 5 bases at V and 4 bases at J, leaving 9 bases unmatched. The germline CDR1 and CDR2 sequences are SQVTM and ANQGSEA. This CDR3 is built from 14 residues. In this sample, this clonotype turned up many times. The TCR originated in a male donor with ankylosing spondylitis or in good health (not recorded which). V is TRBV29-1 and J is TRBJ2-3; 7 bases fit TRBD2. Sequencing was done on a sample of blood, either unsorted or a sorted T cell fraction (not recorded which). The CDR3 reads CSVLGGSYPDTQYF. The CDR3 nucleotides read TGCAGCGTTCTGGGAGGGTCCTATCCAGATACGCAGTATTTT.